This record looks at one T cell receptor (beta chain) sequence and its context. Its antigen is still unknown. This entry belongs to a study of T cell responses to AZD1222 COVID-19 vaccine. Notes on the study in general: Just six people given AZD1222 tested seropositive at baseline. Researchers report vaccine-associated CD4 TCRs spanning spike, with dominance at 160-218 and 743-854. After two AZD1222 doses, spike-specific TCR breadth and depth rose versus day 0. Sampling captured repertoires only after the peak T cell response.

The method was immunoSEQ multiplex PCR; TCRdb's version includes in-frame clones alone and lacks a portion of them. There are 120,000 or so clones in the sample; just over 90% occur only once, and roughly 7% lies in the top ten. Trimming pared 2 bases from V and 5 bases from J, leaving 9 bases between. Germline-derived CDR1 and CDR2 are WNHNN and SYGVQD (reference sequence). The CDR3 is 14 residues long. The starting material was peripheral blood, obtained on day 0 of AZD1222 vaccination. The receptor was isolated from an adult in good health. The rearrangement joins TRBV10-1 to TRBJ2-2; a weak D match, TRBD1 (5 bases). DNA for the CDR3: TGCGCCAGCAGTGAGGCACCAGGGACCGGGGAGCTGTTTTTT. Translated: CASSEAPGTGELFF.